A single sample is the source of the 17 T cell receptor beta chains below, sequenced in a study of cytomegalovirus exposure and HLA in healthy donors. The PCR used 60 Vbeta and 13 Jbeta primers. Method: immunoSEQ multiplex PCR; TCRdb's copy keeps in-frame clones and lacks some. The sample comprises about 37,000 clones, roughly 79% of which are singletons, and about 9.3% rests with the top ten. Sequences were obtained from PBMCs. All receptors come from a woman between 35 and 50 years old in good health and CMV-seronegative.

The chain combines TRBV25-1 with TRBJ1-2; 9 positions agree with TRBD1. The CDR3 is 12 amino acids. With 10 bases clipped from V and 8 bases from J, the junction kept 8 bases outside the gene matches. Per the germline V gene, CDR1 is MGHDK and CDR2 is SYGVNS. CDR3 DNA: TGTGCCACCCAACAGGGGGCATTAGGCTACACCTTC. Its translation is CATQQGALGYTF.

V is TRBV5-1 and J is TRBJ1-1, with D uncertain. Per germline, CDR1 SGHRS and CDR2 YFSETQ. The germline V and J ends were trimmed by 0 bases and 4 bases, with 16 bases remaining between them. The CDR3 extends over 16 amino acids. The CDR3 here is CASSLAQLSTRTEAFF. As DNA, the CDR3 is TGCGCCAGCAGCTTGGCCCAGTTATCCACACGCACTGAAGCTTTCTTT.

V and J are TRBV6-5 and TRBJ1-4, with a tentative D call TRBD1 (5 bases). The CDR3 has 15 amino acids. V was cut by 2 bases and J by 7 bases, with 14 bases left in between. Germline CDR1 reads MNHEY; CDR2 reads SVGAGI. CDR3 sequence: CASSYPVDKLEKLFF. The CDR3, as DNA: TGTGCCAGCAGTTACCCCGTGGACAAGCTTGAAAAACTGTTTTTT.

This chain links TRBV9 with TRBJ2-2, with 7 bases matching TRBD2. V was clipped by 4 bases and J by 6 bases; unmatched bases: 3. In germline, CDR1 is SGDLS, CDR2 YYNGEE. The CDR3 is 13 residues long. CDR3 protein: CASSSGGAGELFF. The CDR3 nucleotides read TGTGCCAGCAGCTCGGGGGGAGCCGGGGAGCTGTTTTTT. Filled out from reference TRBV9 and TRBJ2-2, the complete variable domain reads DSGVTQTPKHLITATGQRVTLRCSPRSGDLSVYWYQQSLDQGLQFLIQYYNGEERAKGNILERFSAQQFPDLHSELNLSSLELGDSALYFCASSSGGAGELFFGEGSRLTVL.

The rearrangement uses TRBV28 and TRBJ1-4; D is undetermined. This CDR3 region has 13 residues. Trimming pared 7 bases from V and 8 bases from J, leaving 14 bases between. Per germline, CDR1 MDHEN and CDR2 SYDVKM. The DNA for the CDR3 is TGTGCCAGCAACATAAACCCGGGGGAAAAACTGTTTTTT. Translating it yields CASNINPGEKLFF.

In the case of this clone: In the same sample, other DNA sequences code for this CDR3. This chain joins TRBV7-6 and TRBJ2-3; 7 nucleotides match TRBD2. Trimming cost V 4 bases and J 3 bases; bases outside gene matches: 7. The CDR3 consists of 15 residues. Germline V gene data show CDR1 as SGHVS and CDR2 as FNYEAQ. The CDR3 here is CASSSERGRTDTQYF. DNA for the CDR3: TGTGCCAGCAGCTCGGAGCGGGGCCGTACAGATACGCAGTATTTT.

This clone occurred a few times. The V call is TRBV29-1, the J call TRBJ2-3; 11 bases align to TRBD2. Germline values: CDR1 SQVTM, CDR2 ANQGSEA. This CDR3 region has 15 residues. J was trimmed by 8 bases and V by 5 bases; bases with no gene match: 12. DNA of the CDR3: TGCAGCGTTCGATCCCTAGCGGGGGGCGGGGGTACGCAGTATTTT. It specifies CSVRSLAGGGGTQYF.

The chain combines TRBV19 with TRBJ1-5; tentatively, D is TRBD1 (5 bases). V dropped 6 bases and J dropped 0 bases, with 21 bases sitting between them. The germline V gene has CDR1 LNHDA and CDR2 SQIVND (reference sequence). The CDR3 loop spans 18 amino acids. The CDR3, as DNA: TGTGCCAGTAGCCCCCACTACAGGAATGGTGCTAGCAATCAGCCCCAGCATTTT. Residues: CASSPHYRNGASNQPQHF.

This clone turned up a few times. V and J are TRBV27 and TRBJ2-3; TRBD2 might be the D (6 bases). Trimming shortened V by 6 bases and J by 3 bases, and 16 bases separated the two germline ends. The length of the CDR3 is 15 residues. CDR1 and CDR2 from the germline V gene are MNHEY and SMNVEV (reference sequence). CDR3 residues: CASSRPGAGTDTQYF. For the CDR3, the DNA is TGTGCCAGCAGCCGCCCCGGGGCGGGGACAGATACGCAGTATTTT.

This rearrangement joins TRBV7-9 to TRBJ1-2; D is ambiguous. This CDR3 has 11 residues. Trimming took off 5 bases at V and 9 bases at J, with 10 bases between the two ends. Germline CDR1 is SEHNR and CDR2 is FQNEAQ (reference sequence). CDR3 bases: TGTGCCAGCAGCCCCACCCAGAGCTACACCTTC. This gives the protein CASSPTQSYTF.

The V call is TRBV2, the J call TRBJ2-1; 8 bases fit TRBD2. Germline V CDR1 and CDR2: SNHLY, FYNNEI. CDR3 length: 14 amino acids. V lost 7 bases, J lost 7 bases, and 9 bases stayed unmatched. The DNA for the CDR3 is TGTGCCAGCAAGGATCGGACTAGCCTAAATGAGCAGTTCTTC. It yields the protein CASKDRTSLNEQFF.

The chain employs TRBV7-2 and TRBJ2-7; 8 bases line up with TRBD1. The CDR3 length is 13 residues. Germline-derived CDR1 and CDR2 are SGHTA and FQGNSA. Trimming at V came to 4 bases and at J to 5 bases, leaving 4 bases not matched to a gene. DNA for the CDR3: TGTGCCAGCAGCTACGGGACAGGAAACGAGCAGTACTTC. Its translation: CASSYGTGNEQYF.

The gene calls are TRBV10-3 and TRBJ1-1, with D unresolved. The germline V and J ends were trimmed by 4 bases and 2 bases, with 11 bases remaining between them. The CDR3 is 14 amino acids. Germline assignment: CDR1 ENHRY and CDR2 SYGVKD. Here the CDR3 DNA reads TGTGCCATCAGTGTTAACGGAGGAAACACTGAAGCTTTCTTT. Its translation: CAISVNGGNTEAFF.

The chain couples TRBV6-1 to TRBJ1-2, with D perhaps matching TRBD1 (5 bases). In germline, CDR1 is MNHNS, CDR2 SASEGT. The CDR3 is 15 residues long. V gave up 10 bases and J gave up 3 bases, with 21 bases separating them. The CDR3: CATTHPSGSHYGYTF. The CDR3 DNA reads TGTGCCACCACTCACCCCTCAGGGTCTCACTATGGCTACACCTTC.

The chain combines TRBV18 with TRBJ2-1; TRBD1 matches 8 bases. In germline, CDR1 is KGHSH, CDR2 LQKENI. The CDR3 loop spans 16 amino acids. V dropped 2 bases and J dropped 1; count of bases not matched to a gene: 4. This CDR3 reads CASSPGQGGSYNEQFF. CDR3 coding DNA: TGTGCCAGCTCACCAGGACAGGGCGGTTCCTACAATGAGCAGTTCTTC.

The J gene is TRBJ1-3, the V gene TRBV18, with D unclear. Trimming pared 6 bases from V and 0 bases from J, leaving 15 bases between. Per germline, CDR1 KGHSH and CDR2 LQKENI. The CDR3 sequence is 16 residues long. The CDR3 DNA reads TGTGCCAGCTCGCGCGACCCCGGGAACTCTGGAAACACCATATATTTT. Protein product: CASSRDPGNSGNTIYF.

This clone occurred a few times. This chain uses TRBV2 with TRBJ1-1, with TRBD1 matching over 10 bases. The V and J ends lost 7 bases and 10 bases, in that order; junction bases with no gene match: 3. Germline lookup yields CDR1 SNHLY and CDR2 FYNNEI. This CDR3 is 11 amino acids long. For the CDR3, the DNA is TGTGCCAGCACCTGGACAGGGGGAGCTTTCTTT. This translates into CASTWTGGAFF. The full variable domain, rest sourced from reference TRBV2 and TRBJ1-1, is EPEVTQTPSHQVTQMGQEVILRCVPISNHLYFYWYRQILGQKVEFLVSFYNNEISEKSEIFDDQFSVERPDGSNFTLKIRSTKLEDSAMYFCASTWTGGAFFGQGTRLTVV.